These T cell receptor beta chains were read from a single sample in a study of cytomegalovirus exposure and HLA in healthy donors. Data came from immunoSEQ multiplex PCR; TCRdb stores just in-frame clones and leaves some out. The table has some 70,000 clones, just under 70% seen once. The sample comprised PBMCs. These receptors were taken from a woman in her twenties or thirties in good health and CMV-seronegative. Both conserved end residues are part of each CDR3.

v_call: TRBV9; cdr3_length: 16; j_call: TRBJ2-7; cdr3_aa: CASSVSGEGSPYEQYF
v_call: TRBV7-2; cdr3_length: 16; j_call: TRBJ1-5; cdr3_aa: CASSPQGASSNQPQHF
v_call: TRBV2; cdr3_length: 16; j_call: TRBJ1-6; cdr3_aa: CASSETWAHYNSPLHF
v_call: TRBV7-2; cdr3_length: 16; j_call: TRBJ1-3; cdr3_aa: CASSLAVRAPGNTIYF
v_call: TRBV19; cdr3_length: 16; j_call: TRBJ2-5; cdr3_aa: CASSMGGRGVQETQYF
v_call: TRBV18; cdr3_length: 14; j_call: TRBJ1-2; cdr3_aa: CASSPSRDNYGYTF
v_call: TRBV19; cdr3_length: 12; j_call: TRBJ2-7; cdr3_aa: CASSISGDEQYF
v_call: TRBV7-9; cdr3_length: 15; j_call: TRBJ2-2; cdr3_aa: CASSWTSGGPGELFF
v_call: TRBV25-1; cdr3_length: 12; j_call: TRBJ1-6; cdr3_aa: CASSESGSPLHF
v_call: TRBV5-5; cdr3_length: 15; j_call: TRBJ1-5; cdr3_aa: CASSLVPGGNQPQHF
v_call: TRBV19; cdr3_length: 14; j_call: TRBJ1-2; cdr3_aa: CASSVTGGNYGYTF
v_call: TRBV19; cdr3_length: 13; j_call: TRBJ2-5; cdr3_aa: CASRKGGEETQYF
v_call: TRBV7-3; cdr3_length: 14; j_call: TRBJ1-1; cdr3_aa: CASSLTTGGTEAFF
v_call: TRBV29-1; cdr3_length: 15; j_call: TRBJ2-3; cdr3_aa: CSVEDWGQGPDTQYF
v_call: TRBV7-9; cdr3_length: 14; j_call: TRBJ2-7; cdr3_aa: CASSLSGGRYEQYF
v_call: TRBV6-5; cdr3_length: 16; j_call: TRBJ1-6; cdr3_aa: CASSYSFQGRNSPLHF
v_call: TRBV18; cdr3_length: 14; j_call: TRBJ1-5; cdr3_aa: CASSRTGDNQPQHF
v_call: TRBV19; cdr3_length: 16; j_call: TRBJ1-5; cdr3_aa: CASSTQDRGRIQPQHF
v_call: TRBV9; cdr3_length: 15; j_call: TRBJ2-2; cdr3_aa: CASSLSLRAGGELFF
v_call: TRBV7-9; cdr3_length: 14; j_call: TRBJ1-6; cdr3_aa: CASSSDRSNSPLHF
v_call: TRBV7-9; cdr3_length: 15; j_call: TRBJ2-5; cdr3_aa: CASSLRGGLQETQYF
v_call: TRBV5-6; cdr3_length: 12; j_call: TRBJ1-1; cdr3_aa: CASSLSLGRAFF
v_call: TRBV11-2; cdr3_length: 14; j_call: TRBJ2-1; cdr3_aa: CASTNQGSNNEQFF
v_call: TRBV9; cdr3_length: 15; j_call: TRBJ2-5; cdr3_aa: CASSLLQGFGETQYF
v_call: TRBV4-3; cdr3_length: 21; j_call: TRBJ2-2; cdr3_aa: CASSQVASVVAGGSNTGELFF
v_call: TRBV19; cdr3_length: 13; j_call: TRBJ1-1; cdr3_aa: CASTALPDTEAFF
v_call: TRBV4-3; cdr3_length: 18; j_call: TRBJ2-4; cdr3_aa: CASSRILAMGEPKNIQYF
v_call: TRBV5-1; cdr3_length: 15; j_call: TRBJ1-1; cdr3_aa: CASSLDGQPNTEAFF
v_call: TRBV28; cdr3_length: 18; j_call: TRBJ2-3; cdr3_aa: CASSLEVGTGGGGDTQYF
v_call: TRBV7-2; cdr3_length: 18; j_call: TRBJ1-6; cdr3_aa: CASSFSGRGRSYNSPLHF
v_call: TRBV2; cdr3_length: 14; j_call: TRBJ2-4; cdr3_aa: CASMGQGAKNIQYF
v_call: TRBV19; cdr3_length: 11; j_call: TRBJ2-7; cdr3_aa: CASRGGYEQYF
v_call: TRBV7-3; cdr3_length: 15; j_call: TRBJ2-3; cdr3_aa: CASSSLAGGTDTQYF
v_call: TRBV29-1; cdr3_length: 13; j_call: TRBJ2-6; cdr3_aa: CSVSGTGANVLTF
v_call: TRBV2; cdr3_length: 13; j_call: TRBJ2-3; cdr3_aa: CASSAENTDTQYF
v_call: TRBV6-6; cdr3_length: 14; j_call: TRBJ2-7; cdr3_aa: CASSRDRRTYEQYF
v_call: TRBV21-1; cdr3_length: 11; j_call: TRBJ1-2; cdr3_aa: CASSKARSGTF
v_call: TRBV4-3; cdr3_length: 16; j_call: TRBJ2-3; cdr3_aa: CASSQGITGGTDTQYF
v_call: TRBV27; cdr3_length: 19; j_call: TRBJ2-3; cdr3_aa: CASSPTQSGGISSTDTQYF